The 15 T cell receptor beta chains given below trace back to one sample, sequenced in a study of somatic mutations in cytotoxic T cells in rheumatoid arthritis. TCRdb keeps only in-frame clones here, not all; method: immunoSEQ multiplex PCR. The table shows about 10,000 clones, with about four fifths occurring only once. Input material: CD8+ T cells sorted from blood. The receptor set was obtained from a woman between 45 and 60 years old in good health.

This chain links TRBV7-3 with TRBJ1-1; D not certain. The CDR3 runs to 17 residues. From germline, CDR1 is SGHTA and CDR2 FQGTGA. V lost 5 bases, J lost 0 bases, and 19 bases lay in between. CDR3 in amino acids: CASSPPPSIALNTEAFF. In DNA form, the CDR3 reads TGTGCCAGCAGCCCCCCCCCGTCGATTGCGCTGAACACTGAAGCTTTCTTT.

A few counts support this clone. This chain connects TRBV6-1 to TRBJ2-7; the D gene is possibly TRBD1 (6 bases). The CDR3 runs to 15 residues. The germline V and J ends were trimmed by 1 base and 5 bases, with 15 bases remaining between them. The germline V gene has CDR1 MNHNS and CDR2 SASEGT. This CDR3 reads CASSEGEQGNHEQYF. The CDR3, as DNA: TGTGCCAGCAGTGAAGGCGAACAGGGTAACCACGAGCAGTACTTC.

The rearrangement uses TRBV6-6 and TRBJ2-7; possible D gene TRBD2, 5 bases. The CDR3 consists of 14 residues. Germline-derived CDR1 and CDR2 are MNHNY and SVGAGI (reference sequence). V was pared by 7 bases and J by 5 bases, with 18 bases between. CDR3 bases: TGTGCCAGCACCCCTTTCTGGGCGGGCAACGAGCAGTACTTC. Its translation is CASTPFWAGNEQYF.

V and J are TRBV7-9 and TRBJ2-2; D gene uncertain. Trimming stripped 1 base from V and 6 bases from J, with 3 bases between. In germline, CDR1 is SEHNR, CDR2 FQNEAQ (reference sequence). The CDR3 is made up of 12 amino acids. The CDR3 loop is CASSLGAGELFF. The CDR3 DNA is TGTGCCAGCAGCTTAGGCGCCGGGGAGCTGTTTTTT.

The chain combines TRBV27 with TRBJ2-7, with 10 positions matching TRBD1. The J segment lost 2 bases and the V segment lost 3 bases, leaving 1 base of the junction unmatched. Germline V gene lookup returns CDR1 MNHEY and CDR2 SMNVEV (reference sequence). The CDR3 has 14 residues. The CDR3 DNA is TGTGCCAGCAGTTTTGGGACAGGGGCCTACGAGCAGTACTTC. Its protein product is CASSFGTGAYEQYF.

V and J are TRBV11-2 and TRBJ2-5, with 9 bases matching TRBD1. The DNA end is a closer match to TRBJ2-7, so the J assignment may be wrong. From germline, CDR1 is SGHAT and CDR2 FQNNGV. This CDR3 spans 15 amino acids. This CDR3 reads CASSYGQGLSYEQYF. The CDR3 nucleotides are TGTGCCAGCAGCTACGGACAGGGGCTCTCCTACGAGCAGTACTTC.

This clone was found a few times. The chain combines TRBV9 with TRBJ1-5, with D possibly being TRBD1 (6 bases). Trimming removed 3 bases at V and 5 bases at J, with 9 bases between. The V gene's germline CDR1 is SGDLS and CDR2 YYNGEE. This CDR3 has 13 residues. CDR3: CASSGGHDQPQHF. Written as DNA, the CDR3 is TGTGCCAGCAGCGGGGGGCATGATCAGCCCCAGCATTTT.

This CDR3 is CASSPIPTGPSGEQYF. The CDR3 bases are TGTGCCAGCAGCCCTATCCCGACAGGACCGTCAGGCGAGCAGTACTTC. V usage is TRBV7-2 and J usage is TRBJ2-5; tentative D call: TRBD1 (6 bases). The J call may be incorrect, as the DNA end agrees better with TRBJ2-7. There are 16 residues in the CDR3. Germline V gives CDR1 SGHTA, CDR2 FQGNSA.

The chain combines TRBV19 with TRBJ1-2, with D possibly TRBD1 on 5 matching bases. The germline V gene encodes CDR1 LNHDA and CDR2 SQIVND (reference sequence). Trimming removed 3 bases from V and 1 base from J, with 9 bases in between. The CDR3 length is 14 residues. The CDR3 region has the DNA TGTGCCAGTAGTATGGTCGACAGTAACTATGGCTACACCTTC. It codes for CASSMVDSNYGYTF.

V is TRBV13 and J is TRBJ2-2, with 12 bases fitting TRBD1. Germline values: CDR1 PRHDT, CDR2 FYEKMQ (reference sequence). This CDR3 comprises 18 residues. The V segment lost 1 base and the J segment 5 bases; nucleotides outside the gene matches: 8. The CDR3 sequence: CASSLESLGQGATGELFF. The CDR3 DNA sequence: TGTGCCAGCAGCTTAGAATCTCTGGGACAGGGGGCGACCGGGGAGCTGTTTTTT.

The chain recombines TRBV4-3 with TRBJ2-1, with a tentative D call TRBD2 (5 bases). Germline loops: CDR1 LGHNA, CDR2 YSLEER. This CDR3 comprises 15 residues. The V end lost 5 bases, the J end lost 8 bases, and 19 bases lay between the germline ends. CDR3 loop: CASSSSSTLMDEQFF. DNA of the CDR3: TGCGCCAGCAGCTCATCTAGCACGCTGATGGATGAGCAGTTCTTC.

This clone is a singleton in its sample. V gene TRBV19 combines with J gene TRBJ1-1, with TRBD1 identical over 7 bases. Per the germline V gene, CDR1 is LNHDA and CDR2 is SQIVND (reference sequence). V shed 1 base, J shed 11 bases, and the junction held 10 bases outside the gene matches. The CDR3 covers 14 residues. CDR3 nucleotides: TGTGCCAGTAGTATAGGGACAGGCGCCTTCGGGGCTTTCTTT. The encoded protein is CASSIGTGAFGAFF.

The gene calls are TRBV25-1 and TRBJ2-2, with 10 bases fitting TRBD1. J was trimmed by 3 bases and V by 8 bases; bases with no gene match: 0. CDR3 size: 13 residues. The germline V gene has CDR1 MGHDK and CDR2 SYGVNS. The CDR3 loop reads CASGTGDTGELFF. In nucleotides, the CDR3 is TGTGCCAGCGGGACAGGGGACACCGGGGAGCTGTTTTTT. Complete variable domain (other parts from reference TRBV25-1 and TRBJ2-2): EADIYQTPRYLVIGTGKKITLECSQTMGHDKMYWYQQDPGMELHLIHYSYGVNSTEKGDLSSESTVSRIRTEHFPLTLESARPSHTSQYLCASGTGDTGELFFGEGSRLTVL.

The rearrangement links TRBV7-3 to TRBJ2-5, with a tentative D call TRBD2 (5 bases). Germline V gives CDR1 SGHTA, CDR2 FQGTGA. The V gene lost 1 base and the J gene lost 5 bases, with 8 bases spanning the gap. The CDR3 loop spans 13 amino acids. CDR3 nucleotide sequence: TGTGCCAGCAGCTTAAGCTCGGGGGAGACCCAGTACTTC. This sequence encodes CASSLSSGETQYF.

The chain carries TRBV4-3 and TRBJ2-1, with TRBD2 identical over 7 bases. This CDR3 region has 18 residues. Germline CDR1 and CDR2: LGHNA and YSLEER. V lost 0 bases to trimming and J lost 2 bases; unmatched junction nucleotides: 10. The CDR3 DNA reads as TGCGCCAGCAGCCAAGATCCTGCGACGGCGGGAGCCTACAATGAGCAGTTCTTC. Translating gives CASSQDPATAGAYNEQFF.